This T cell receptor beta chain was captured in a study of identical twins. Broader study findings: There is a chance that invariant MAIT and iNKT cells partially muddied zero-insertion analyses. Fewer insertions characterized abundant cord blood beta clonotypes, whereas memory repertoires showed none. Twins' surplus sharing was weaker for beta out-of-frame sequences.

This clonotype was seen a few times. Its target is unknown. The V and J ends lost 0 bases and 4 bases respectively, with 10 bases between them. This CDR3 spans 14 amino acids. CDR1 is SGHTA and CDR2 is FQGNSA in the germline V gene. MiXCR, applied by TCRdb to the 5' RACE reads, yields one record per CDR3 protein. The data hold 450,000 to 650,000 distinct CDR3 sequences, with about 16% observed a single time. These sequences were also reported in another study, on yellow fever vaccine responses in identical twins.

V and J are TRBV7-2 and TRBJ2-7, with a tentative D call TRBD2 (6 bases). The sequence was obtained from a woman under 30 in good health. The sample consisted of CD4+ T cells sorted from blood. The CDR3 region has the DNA TGTGCCAGCAGCTTAGCGACTAGTCCTTACGAGCAGTACTTC. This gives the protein CASSLATSPYEQYF. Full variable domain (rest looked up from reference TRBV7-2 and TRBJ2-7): GAGVSQSPSNKVTEKGKDVELRCDPISGHTALYWYRQSLGQGLEFLIYFQGNSAPDKSGLPSDRFSAERTGGSVSTLTIQRTQQEDSAVYLCASSLATSPYEQYFGPGTRLTVT.